This TCR beta chain comes out of a study of T cells expressing NK-cell markers. Study in general: It was sorted CD3+CD56+NKG2C+, CD3+CD56+NKG2C- and CD3+CD56-NKG2C+ T cells that supplied the TCR beta repertoires. Seven of the eight sequenced donors were classified as HCMV-seropositive, and one was classified as seronegative. Overall study findings and caveats: Expanded NKG2C+ T cell clones had unclear HCMV specificity.

About this clonotype itself: Its cognate antigen is unknown.

Germline V gene lookup returns CDR1 DFQATT and CDR2 SNEGSKA (reference sequence). There are 14 residues in the CDR3. TCRdb reanalyzed the 5' RACE reads and collapses them to one entry per CDR3 protein, without DNA. Recorded here are roughly 450,000 distinct CDR3 sequences; the top ten clones represent under 1.5%. This sequence was found in a woman between 50 and 59 years old in good health. The rearrangement uses TRBV20-1 and TRBJ2-7; the TRBD2 assignment by TCRdb is unverifiable without DNA. The sample taken for sequencing was blood T cells: a sorted CD56 or NKG2C T cell subset, CD4+ or CD8+ T cells, or bulk PBMC T cells (not recorded which). The CDR3 spells CSAGTSGRVHEQYF.